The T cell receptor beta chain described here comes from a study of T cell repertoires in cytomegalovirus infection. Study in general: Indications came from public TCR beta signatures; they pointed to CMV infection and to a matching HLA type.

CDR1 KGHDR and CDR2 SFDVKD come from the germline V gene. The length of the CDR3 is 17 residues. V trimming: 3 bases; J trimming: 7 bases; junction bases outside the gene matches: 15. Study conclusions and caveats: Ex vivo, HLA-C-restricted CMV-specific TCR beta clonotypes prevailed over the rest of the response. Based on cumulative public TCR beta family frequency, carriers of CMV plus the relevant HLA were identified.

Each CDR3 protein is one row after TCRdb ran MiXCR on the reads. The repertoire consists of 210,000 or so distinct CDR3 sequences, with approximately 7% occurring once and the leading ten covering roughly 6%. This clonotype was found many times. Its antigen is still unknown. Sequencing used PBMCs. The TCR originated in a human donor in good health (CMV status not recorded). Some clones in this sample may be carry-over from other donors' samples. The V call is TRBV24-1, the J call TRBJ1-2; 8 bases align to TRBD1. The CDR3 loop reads CATSDPTWSGQESGYTF. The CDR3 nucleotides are TGTGCCACCAGTGATCCCACTTGGTCGGGACAGGAATCTGGCTACACCTTC.